The clone carrying this T cell receptor (beta chain) was seen once. What it recognizes is unknown. This specimen belongs to a study of shared clonotypes between healthy human individuals. Overall study findings and caveats: Few donors limited the genetic and exposure-history diversity represented.

The germline V gene encodes CDR1 SGDLS and CDR2 YYNGEE. The CDR3 spans 13 residues. With 3 bases removed from V and 9 bases from J, the gap between germline ends came to 13 bases. Naive CD8 cells, CD45RO-negative and positively selected for CCR7, excluded terminally differentiated effector memory CD45RA+ cells. TCRdb's table, derived via immunoSEQ multiplex PCR, lists solely in-frame clones and lacks some. The sample has around 600,000 clones, roughly 95% seen once. The chain joins TRBV9 to TRBJ2-1; D is perhaps TRBD1 or TRBD2 (7 bases each). Sequencing input: naive CD8+ T cells sorted from blood. The TCR sequence derives from a woman in her twenties or thirties in good health. The CDR3 is CASSETGEGEQFF. The CDR3 coding sequence is TGTGCCAGCAGCGAAACAGGGGAGGGTGAGCAGTTCTTC.